This TCR beta chain was obtained from a study of blood T cell repertoires in COVID-19 (dated by TCRdb to 2020 to 2022). Regarding the research as a whole: Samples covering the acute and convalescent phases of COVID-19 were provided by collaborators in the United States, Italy and Spain. Deeply sampled blood TCRbeta repertoires from subjects exposed to, actively infected with, or recovered from COVID-19 were included in the dataset. Where HLA class I and class II types were available, the types were taken from metadata supplied by the sample provider, not from assay-based typing. The material from the prospective study consisted of cDNA or gDNA derived from T cells, B-cell-depleted T cells, or PBMCs. The samples were drawn from the first 160 participants of the ongoing ImmuneRACE study and from over 950 subjects provided by 6 global collaborators. The sample metadata nearly always contained a de-identified subject ID, COVID-19 status, age in years and sex. The repertoires were made available in a free public database intended to serve as a resource for research on the immune response to SARS-CoV-2. Overall study outcomes, separate from this receptor: The quantity of clinical and demographic metadata differed by source and by participant and was supplied without curation.

As concerns this clone: Its antigen is not yet known. The record has no base qualities; no much larger clone is one base away.

Enrolling through a virtual design, the prospective study's participants ranged in age from about 18 to 100 years and lived across 24 United States geographic areas. To assign participants to cohorts, the prospective study relied on clinical history that participants themselves reported in a screening survey and a study questionnaire. For ImmuneRACE Cohort 3, a participant was defined as recovered based on two consecutive negative NP/OP PCR tests, clearance by a healthcare professional, or resolution of symptoms. In the prospective study, whole blood, serum and a nasopharyngeal or oropharyngeal swab were collected from each participant by mobile phlebotomists. Over a roughly 2-month period, participants in the prospective study had the option of providing additional blood draws and questionnaires. Before DNA extraction, prospective study blood samples were shipped either frozen or at room temperature.

TCRbeta CDR3 regions were amplified from genomic DNA by means of the immunoSEQ Assay, a bias-controlled multiplex PCR. On the authors' methods: The number of nucleated cells in each sample was estimated from the amplification of reference gene primers within the assay. To quantify the absolute abundance of each unique TCRbeta CDR3 rearrangement, sequence reads were collapsed and filtered. For each sample, productive Simpson clonality was calculated as the square root of Simpson's diversity index across productive rearrangements. TCRdb retrieved this table from immuneACCESS and kept in-frame rearrangements only. Not all clones are present; in checked studies, unresolved V genes account for under half, and no reason is known for the remainder. V, J and clone size are those of that table, while D and trimming were read from the DNA. The sample records approximately 380,000 clones, 88% of which are singletons. About 1.1% of the sample is taken by the ten largest.

The CDR1 and CDR2 encoded by the germline V gene are SGHRS and YFSETQ. Trimming removed 7 bases from V and 3 bases from J, leaving 11 bases between the germline ends. The CDR3 runs 13 amino acids, cysteine and phenylalanine included. Only the CDR3 region is kept as DNA, spanning 39 bases read in frame from base 1. The TCR was taken from a woman aged 18-35 years who had recovered from COVID-19. The chain links TRBV5-1 with TRBJ1-3; the D gene assignment is ambiguous. The material sequenced was PBMCs or T cells enriched from blood (not recorded which). For the CDR3, the sequence is CASSPVFGNTIYF. The nucleotide sequence reads TGCGCCAGCTCACCGGTTTTTGGAAACACCATATATTTT.